A selection of T cell receptor beta chains follows, all from one sample in a study of T-cell memory formation after mild COVID-19. TCRdb analysed the 5' RACE reads with MiXCR anew, one entry per CDR3 protein. The table shows 350,000 to 500,000 distinct CDR3 sequences, with 15% to 20% occurring only once. Sequencing input: PBMCs or a T cell subset sorted from them (not recorded which). Receptors originate from an adult woman who had mild COVID-19 (a few samples of this study predate the infection). Cell type and time point are not known. The CDR3 runs from the conserved cysteine through the conserved F or W. The D gene is left open where the match is weak. Part of the rows lack a size; the others show once, few, many or a class for expanded clones.

CDR3 length: 17; clone size: few; D gene: .; V gene: TRBV9; J gene: TRBJ1-1; CDR3 protein: CASSVGGTGLGNTEAFF; CDR3 DNA: TGTGCCAGCAGCGTGGGGGGTACGGGCCTAGGAAACACTGAAGCTTTCTTT
CDR3 length: 17; clone size: few; D gene: .; V gene: TRBV7-3; J gene: TRBJ2-6; CDR3 protein: CASSRLGGRSGANVLTF; CDR3 DNA: TGTGCCAGCAGCCGCCTAGGGGGAAGATCTGGGGCCAACGTCCTGACTTTC
CDR3 length: 13; clone size: .; D gene: .; V gene: TRBV12-3/TRBV12-4; J gene: TRBJ1-2; CDR3 protein: CASRPDRLGGYTF; CDR3 DNA: TGTGCCAGCAGACCTGACCGGCTGGGTGGCTACACCTTC
CDR3 length: 13; clone size: few; D gene: .; V gene: TRBV27; J gene: TRBJ1-1; CDR3 protein: CASSIGPNTEAFF; CDR3 DNA: TGTGCCAGCAGTATTGGGCCGAACACTGAAGCTTTCTTT
CDR3 length: 13; clone size: .; D gene: .; V gene: TRBV7-2; J gene: TRBJ2-5; CDR3 protein: CASSLEQRREGYF; CDR3 DNA: TGTGCCAGCAGCTTAGAACAGAGAAGAGAGGGGTACTTC
CDR3 length: 16; clone size: few; D gene: TRBD2; V gene: TRBV4-2; J gene: TRBJ2-3; CDR3 protein: CASSPMGTSGTDTQYF; CDR3 DNA: TGTGCCAGCAGTCCCATGGGGACTAGCGGCACAGATACGCAGTATTTT
CDR3 length: 15; clone size: few; D gene: .; V gene: TRBV7-3; J gene: TRBJ2-5; CDR3 protein: CASSPHDSPSETQYF; CDR3 DNA: TGTGCCAGCAGCCCTCACGACTCCCCGTCGGAGACCCAGTACTTC
CDR3 length: 15; clone size: few; D gene: .; V gene: TRBV7-9; J gene: TRBJ2-5; CDR3 protein: CASSLEGFGPETQYF; CDR3 DNA: TGTGCCAGCAGCTTAGAGGGGTTTGGTCCGGAGACCCAGTACTTC
CDR3 length: 17; clone size: .; D gene: TRBD2; V gene: TRBV12-3/TRBV12-4; J gene: TRBJ2-1; CDR3 protein: CASSLRSRLAEYNEQFF; CDR3 DNA: TGTGCCAGCAGTTTGAGGTCCCGACTAGCGGAGTACAATGAGCAGTTCTTC
CDR3 length: 15; clone size: .; D gene: TRBD1; V gene: TRBV7-9; J gene: TRBJ1-5; CDR3 protein: CASSFTGQGDQPQHF; CDR3 DNA: TGTGCCAGCAGCTTCACGGGACAGGGGGATCAGCCCCAGCATTTT
CDR3 length: 14; clone size: few; D gene: TRBD1; V gene: TRBV5-1; J gene: TRBJ2-3; CDR3 protein: CASSFNRGADTQYF; CDR3 DNA: TGCGCCAGCAGCTTTAACAGGGGCGCAGATACGCAGTATTTT
CDR3 length: 14; clone size: few; D gene: TRBD2; V gene: TRBV7-2; J gene: TRBJ2-1; CDR3 protein: CASQGLGRYNEQFF; CDR3 DNA: TGTGCCAGCCAGGGACTAGGTCGGTACAATGAGCAGTTCTTC
CDR3 length: 14; clone size: .; D gene: .; V gene: TRBV4-3; J gene: TRBJ2-5; CDR3 protein: CASSQEGPLETQYF; CDR3 DNA: TGCGCCAGCAGCCAAGAAGGGCCGCTGGAGACCCAGTACTTC
CDR3 length: 14; clone size: .; D gene: TRBD1; V gene: TRBV24-1; J gene: TRBJ2-1; CDR3 protein: CATSDSGTANEQFF; CDR3 DNA: TGTGCCACCAGTGATTCCGGGACAGCAAATGAGCAGTTCTTC
CDR3 length: 18; clone size: .; D gene: TRBD2; V gene: TRBV2; J gene: TRBJ2-7; CDR3 protein: CASSEGGTSGADSYEQYF; CDR3 DNA: TGTGCCAGCAGTGAAGGAGGGACCAGCGGGGCTGACTCCTACGAGCAGTACTTC
CDR3 length: 14; clone size: .; D gene: .; V gene: TRBV7-2; J gene: TRBJ2-1; CDR3 protein: CASSSPPEGNEQFF; CDR3 DNA: TGTGCCAGCAGCTCCCCCCCGGAGGGCAATGAGCAGTTCTTC
CDR3 length: 15; clone size: few; D gene: .; V gene: TRBV7-8; J gene: TRBJ2-3; CDR3 protein: CASSLAGTVTDTQYF; CDR3 DNA: TGTGCCAGCAGCTTAGCGGGGACTGTCACAGATACGCAGTATTTT
CDR3 length: 14; clone size: .; D gene: .; V gene: TRBV5-1; J gene: TRBJ2-5; CDR3 protein: CASSLGVVGETQYF; CDR3 DNA: TGCGCCAGCAGCTTGGGCGTAGTCGGAGAGACCCAGTACTTC
CDR3 length: 15; clone size: few; D gene: TRBD1; V gene: TRBV6-5; J gene: TRBJ1-1; CDR3 protein: CASSYSAQGSVEAFF; CDR3 DNA: TGTGCCAGCAGTTACTCCGCACAGGGGTCTGTCGAAGCTTTCTTT
CDR3 length: 18; clone size: .; D gene: .; V gene: TRBV28; J gene: TRBJ2-3; CDR3 protein: CASSSPRADLTLSDTQYF; CDR3 DNA: TGTGCCAGCAGTTCCCCTCGGGCCGATCTTACACTATCAGATACGCAGTATTTT
CDR3 length: 14; clone size: .; D gene: .; V gene: TRBV3-1; J gene: TRBJ2-2; CDR3 protein: CASSPTGRNGELFF; CDR3 DNA: TGTGCCAGCAGCCCGACAGGAAGGAACGGGGAGCTGTTTTTT
CDR3 length: 17; clone size: .; D gene: TRBD1; V gene: TRBV4-1; J gene: TRBJ2-3; CDR3 protein: CASSRTWDRKPTDTQYF; CDR3 DNA: TGCGCCAGCAGCCGGACCTGGGACAGGAAACCGACAGATACGCAGTATTTT
CDR3 length: 14; clone size: many; D gene: TRBD1; V gene: TRBV7-3; J gene: TRBJ1-1; CDR3 protein: CASSLGPGTAEAFF; CDR3 DNA: TGTGCCAGCAGCTTAGGCCCCGGGACAGCTGAAGCTTTCTTT
CDR3 length: 14; clone size: few; D gene: TRBD2; V gene: TRBV7-2; J gene: TRBJ2-4; CDR3 protein: CASSSTSGRAPEYF; CDR3 DNA: TGTGCCAGCAGCTCGACTAGCGGGAGGGCCCCGGAGTACTTC
CDR3 length: 15; clone size: few; D gene: TRBD1; V gene: TRBV27; J gene: TRBJ1-6; CDR3 protein: CASSPADRVASPLHF; CDR3 DNA: TGTGCCAGCAGTCCTGCAGACAGGGTCGCTTCACCCCTCCACTTT
CDR3 length: 14; clone size: .; D gene: TRBD1; V gene: TRBV10-3; J gene: TRBJ1-1; CDR3 protein: CAISGTGGWTEAFF; CDR3 DNA: TGTGCCATCAGTGGGACAGGGGGCTGGACTGAAGCTTTCTTT
CDR3 length: 16; clone size: few; D gene: .; V gene: TRBV11-2; J gene: TRBJ2-7; CDR3 protein: CASSLRWSPTSYEQYF; CDR3 DNA: TGTGCCAGCAGCTTAAGATGGTCCCCAACCTCCTACGAGCAGTACTTC
CDR3 length: 14; clone size: .; D gene: TRBD2; V gene: TRBV24-1; J gene: TRBJ2-1; CDR3 protein: CATSVGGRTDEQFF; CDR3 DNA: TGTGCCACCAGTGTCGGCGGGAGAACCGATGAGCAGTTCTTC
CDR3 length: 17; clone size: few; D gene: TRBD1; V gene: TRBV6-6; J gene: TRBJ1-2; CDR3 protein: CASSPGTAPEGNYGYTF; CDR3 DNA: TGTGCCAGCAGTCCCGGGACAGCCCCCGAGGGGAACTATGGCTACACCTTC
CDR3 length: 15; clone size: .; D gene: TRBD1; V gene: TRBV5-6; J gene: TRBJ2-3; CDR3 protein: CASSLRGQGTDTQYF; CDR3 DNA: TGTGCCAGCAGCTTGAGGGGGCAGGGGACAGATACGCAGTATTTT
CDR3 length: 14; clone size: few; D gene: .; V gene: TRBV3-1; J gene: TRBJ1-1; CDR3 protein: CASSQDLARGEAFF; CDR3 DNA: TGTGCCAGCAGCCAAGATCTCGCCAGGGGTGAAGCTTTCTTT
CDR3 length: 15; clone size: .; D gene: .; V gene: TRBV18; J gene: TRBJ2-7; CDR3 protein: CASSPTAVQGYEQYF; CDR3 DNA: TGTGCCAGCTCACCTACCGCCGTACAGGGATACGAGCAGTACTTC
CDR3 length: 16; clone size: few; D gene: .; V gene: TRBV15; J gene: TRBJ2-3; CDR3 protein: CATSRAKLTGADTQYF; CDR3 DNA: TGTGCCACCAGCAGAGCAAAGTTAACTGGGGCAGATACGCAGTATTTT
CDR3 length: 14; clone size: few; D gene: .; V gene: TRBV12-3/TRBV12-4; J gene: TRBJ1-5; CDR3 protein: CASSPGQNNQPQHF; CDR3 DNA: TGTGCCAGCAGTCCTGGACAGAACAATCAGCCCCAGCATTTT
CDR3 length: 15; clone size: once; D gene: TRBD1; V gene: TRBV5-1; J gene: TRBJ2-7; CDR3 protein: CASSVTGDNPYEQYF; CDR3 DNA: TGCGCCAGCAGCGTGACAGGGGACAACCCCTACGAGCAGTACTTC
CDR3 length: 13; clone size: few; D gene: .; V gene: TRBV7-8; J gene: TRBJ1-5; CDR3 protein: CASKGFRNQPQHF; CDR3 DNA: TGTGCCAGCAAGGGGTTTCGGAATCAGCCCCAGCATTTT
CDR3 length: 13; clone size: .; D gene: .; V gene: TRBV7-9; J gene: TRBJ1-1; CDR3 protein: CATSDGINTEAFF; CDR3 DNA: TGTGCCACCTCGGACGGCATAAACACTGAAGCTTTCTTT
CDR3 length: 15; clone size: few; D gene: .; V gene: TRBV4-1; J gene: TRBJ1-4; CDR3 protein: CASSQDSLGGEKLFF; CDR3 DNA: TGCGCCAGCAGCCAAGATTCCCTAGGGGGTGAAAAACTGTTTTTT
CDR3 length: 14; clone size: few; D gene: .; V gene: TRBV3-1; J gene: TRBJ1-1; CDR3 protein: CASSSRGGDTEAFF; CDR3 DNA: TGTGCCAGCAGTTCCCGGGGGGGAGACACTGAAGCTTTCTTT
CDR3 length: 15; clone size: .; D gene: .; V gene: TRBV5-1; J gene: TRBJ2-7; CDR3 protein: CASSLDRLYSYEQYF; CDR3 DNA: TGCGCCAGCAGCTTAGACAGGCTGTACTCCTACGAGCAGTACTTC
CDR3 length: 14; clone size: .; D gene: TRBD1; V gene: TRBV19; J gene: TRBJ2-7; CDR3 protein: CASTPAGGPYEQYF; CDR3 DNA: TGTGCCAGTACCCCGGCAGGGGGCCCCTACGAGCAGTACTTC
CDR3 length: 17; clone size: .; D gene: TRBD2; V gene: TRBV7-3; J gene: TRBJ2-6; CDR3 protein: CAIVLAGGSSGANVLTF; CDR3 DNA: TGTGCCATCGTCTTAGCGGGAGGGAGCTCTGGGGCCAACGTCCTGACTTTC
CDR3 length: 13; clone size: .; D gene: TRBD1; V gene: TRBV6-6; J gene: TRBJ2-3; CDR3 protein: CASSYSGQGAQYF; CDR3 DNA: TGTGCCAGCAGTTACTCGGGACAGGGTGCGCAGTATTTT
CDR3 length: 17; clone size: few; D gene: .; V gene: TRBV6-1; J gene: TRBJ2-2; CDR3 protein: CASSEAPGGRNTGELFF; CDR3 DNA: TGTGCCAGCAGTGAAGCCCCCGGGGGCAGGAACACCGGGGAGCTGTTTTTT
CDR3 length: 15; clone size: few; D gene: .; V gene: TRBV4-1; J gene: TRBJ1-4; CDR3 protein: CASSLRQATNEKLFF; CDR3 DNA: TGCGCCAGCAGCCTCAGACAGGCAACTAATGAAAAACTGTTTTTT
CDR3 length: 16; clone size: .; D gene: .; V gene: TRBV6-6; J gene: TRBJ2-3; CDR3 protein: CASSYSRTSSTDTQYF; CDR3 DNA: TGTGCCAGCAGTTACTCGAGGACTTCTAGCACAGATACGCAGTATTTT
CDR3 length: 16; clone size: few; D gene: TRBD1; V gene: TRBV7-9; J gene: TRBJ2-3; CDR3 protein: CASSLPGRGQTDTQYF; CDR3 DNA: TGTGCCAGCAGCCTCCCGGGCAGGGGGCAGACAGATACGCAGTATTTT
CDR3 length: 15; clone size: few; D gene: .; V gene: TRBV6-5; J gene: TRBJ1-2; CDR3 protein: CASRPSGKANYGYTF; CDR3 DNA: TGTGCCAGCAGACCGTCCGGGAAAGCTAACTATGGCTACACCTTC